This is a list of T cell receptor beta chains from one sample in a study of a mutant IDH1 vaccine in newly diagnosed glioma. Generated by immunoSEQ multiplex PCR, the TCRdb table keeps only in-frame clones and is missing some. Of about 68,000 clones in the sample, about four fifths were seen once. The sample here was PBMCs, taken from a glioma patient treated with radiotherapy, temozolomide or both. The source is a man in his fifties or sixties with glioma. The CDR3 runs from the conserved cysteine through the conserved F or W. The D gene is left open where the match is weak. Expanded clones get a size class; other rows say once, few or many, or leave the size out.

V gene: TRBV7-9; clone size: -; J gene: TRBJ2-2; D gene: -; CDR3 protein: CASSLDGPEAGELFF; CDR3 DNA: TGTGCCAGCAGCTTAGATGGCCCCGAGGCCGGGGAGCTGTTTTTT
V gene: TRBV5-6; clone size: -; J gene: TRBJ2-2; D gene: -; CDR3 protein: CASSLRQLSNTGELFF; CDR3 DNA: TGTGCCAGCAGCTTGCGCCAGTTATCGAACACCGGGGAGCTGTTTTTT
V gene: TRBV6-5; clone size: -; J gene: TRBJ1-2; D gene: -; CDR3 protein: CASSSRENYGYTF; CDR3 DNA: TGTGCCAGCAGTAGCCGGGAGAACTATGGCTACACCTTC
V gene: TRBV5-4; clone size: -; J gene: TRBJ2-5; D gene: TRBD2; CDR3 protein: CASSPASRAGGPEETQYF; CDR3 DNA: TGTGCCAGCAGCCCCGCCAGTCGGGCGGGGGGCCCTGAAGAGACCCAGTACTTC
V gene: TRBV12-5; clone size: -; J gene: TRBJ2-3; D gene: -; CDR3 protein: CASGLFIGQGSTDTQYF; CDR3 DNA: TGTGCTAGTGGTTTGTTCATCGGTCAGGGTTCAACAGATACGCAGTATTTT
V gene: TRBV30; clone size: -; J gene: TRBJ1-1; D gene: TRBD1; CDR3 protein: CAWSLDRGTEAFF; CDR3 DNA: TGTGCCTGGAGTCTAGACAGGGGAACTGAAGCTTTCTTT
V gene: TRBV30; clone size: -; J gene: TRBJ2-7; D gene: TRBD1; CDR3 protein: CAWGLGQGYYEQYF; CDR3 DNA: TGTGCCTGGGGGCTGGGACAGGGATACTACGAGCAGTACTTC
V gene: TRBV10-1; clone size: once; J gene: TRBJ1-1; D gene: -; CDR3 protein: CASSESLGAATEAFF; CDR3 DNA: TGCGCCAGCAGTGAGTCTTTGGGAGCGGCCACTGAAGCTTTCTTT
V gene: TRBV11-2; clone size: -; J gene: TRBJ1-5; D gene: TRBD1; CDR3 protein: CASSWGQGRQPQHF; CDR3 DNA: TGTGCCAGCAGCTGGGGACAGGGGCGCCAGCCCCAGCATTTT
V gene: TRBV29-1; clone size: -; J gene: TRBJ2-3; D gene: -; CDR3 protein: CSALRTDTQYF; CDR3 DNA: TGCAGCGCACTTCGCACAGATACGCAGTATTTT
V gene: TRBV5-1; clone size: -; J gene: TRBJ2-3; D gene: -; CDR3 protein: CASSRSRDTQYF; CDR3 DNA: TGCGCCAGCAGCCGGTCCCGGGATACGCAGTATTTT
V gene: TRBV7-2; clone size: -; J gene: TRBJ2-7; D gene: TRBD2; CDR3 protein: CASSLGRGGRYEQYF; CDR3 DNA: TGTGCCAGCAGCTTGGGTCGGGGGGGCCGGTACGAGCAGTACTTC
V gene: TRBV7-9; clone size: -; J gene: TRBJ1-1; D gene: -; CDR3 protein: CASSLGAAEAFF; CDR3 DNA: TGTGCCAGCAGCTTAGGGGCAGCTGAAGCTTTCTTT
V gene: TRBV7-2; clone size: -; J gene: TRBJ2-1; D gene: TRBD2; CDR3 protein: CASSAWTSGGNEQFF; CDR3 DNA: TGTGCCAGCAGCGCCTGGACTAGCGGGGGGAATGAGCAGTTCTTC
V gene: TRBV7-9; clone size: -; J gene: TRBJ2-7; D gene: -; CDR3 protein: CASSLGGDYEQYF; CDR3 DNA: TGTGCCAGCAGCTTAGGTGGGGACTACGAGCAGTACTTC
V gene: TRBV4-3; clone size: few; J gene: TRBJ1-1; D gene: -; CDR3 protein: CASSQDRGRPEAFF; CDR3 DNA: TGCGCCAGCAGCCAAGATCGTGGCAGGCCGGAAGCTTTCTTT
V gene: TRBV7-8; clone size: -; J gene: TRBJ2-7; D gene: -; CDR3 protein: CASSDQGSPSYEQYF; CDR3 DNA: TGTGCCAGCAGCGACCAGGGCTCACCATCCTACGAGCAGTACTTC
V gene: TRBV7-2; clone size: once; J gene: TRBJ2-7; D gene: -; CDR3 protein: CASSSTRWEQYF; CDR3 DNA: TGTGCCAGCAGCTCGACACGCTGGGAGCAGTACTTC
V gene: TRBV10-3; clone size: -; J gene: TRBJ2-6; D gene: -; CDR3 protein: CAISAGPGANVLTF; CDR3 DNA: TGTGCCATCAGTGCGGGGCCCGGGGCCAACGTCCTGACTTTC
V gene: TRBV5-1; clone size: once; J gene: TRBJ1-1; D gene: -; CDR3 protein: CASSTAGLGTEAFF; CDR3 DNA: TGCGCCAGCAGCACCGCCGGGCTGGGCACTGAAGCTTTCTTT
V gene: TRBV5-1; clone size: -; J gene: TRBJ2-1; D gene: -; CDR3 protein: CASSLDSNEQFF; CDR3 DNA: TGCGCCAGCAGCTTGGACAGCAATGAGCAGTTCTTC
V gene: TRBV28; clone size: -; J gene: TRBJ1-3; D gene: -; CDR3 protein: CASSSKRATASGNTIYF; CDR3 DNA: TGTGCCAGCAGTTCTAAACGTGCGACAGCCTCTGGAAACACCATATATTTT
V gene: TRBV19; clone size: -; J gene: TRBJ1-1; D gene: TRBD1; CDR3 protein: CASSRQGANTEAFF; CDR3 DNA: TGTGCCAGTAGTCGGCAGGGGGCGAACACTGAAGCTTTCTTT
V gene: TRBV5-1; clone size: -; J gene: TRBJ2-7; D gene: TRBD1; CDR3 protein: CASGWGTGNHEQYF; CDR3 DNA: TGCGCCAGCGGTTGGGGGACAGGGAATCACGAGCAGTACTTC
V gene: TRBV5-1; clone size: -; J gene: TRBJ2-7; D gene: -; CDR3 protein: CASSYSVSGGWDEQYF; CDR3 DNA: TGCGCCAGCAGCTACTCGGTTTCGGGTGGGTGGGACGAGCAGTACTTC
V gene: TRBV29-1; clone size: once; J gene: TRBJ1-2; D gene: -; CDR3 protein: CSAEAGFYGYTF; CDR3 DNA: TGCAGCGCCGAGGCCGGGTTCTATGGCTACACCTTC
V gene: TRBV19; clone size: -; J gene: TRBJ1-5; D gene: -; CDR3 protein: CASRGSNQPQHF; CDR3 DNA: TGTGCCAGTAGGGGGAGCAATCAGCCCCAGCATTTT
V gene: TRBV18; clone size: once; J gene: TRBJ2-1; D gene: TRBD1; CDR3 protein: CASSPPDRGPYNEQFF; CDR3 DNA: TGTGCCAGCTCACCCCCCGACAGGGGCCCCTACAATGAGCAGTTCTTC
V gene: TRBV27; clone size: -; J gene: TRBJ1-1; D gene: -; CDR3 protein: CASSLEATNTEAFF; CDR3 DNA: TGTGCCAGCAGTTTAGAGGCCACGAACACTGAAGCTTTCTTT
V gene: TRBV25-1; clone size: -; J gene: TRBJ2-6; D gene: -; CDR3 protein: CASRGTGANVLTF; CDR3 DNA: TGTGCCAGTAGGGGCACTGGGGCCAACGTCCTGACTTTC
V gene: TRBV19; clone size: -; J gene: TRBJ1-1; D gene: TRBD1; CDR3 protein: CASSPDRGRTEAFF; CDR3 DNA: TGTGCCAGTAGCCCGGACAGGGGGCGGACTGAAGCTTTCTTT
V gene: TRBV20-1; clone size: -; J gene: TRBJ2-1; D gene: -; CDR3 protein: CSAPSGPEQFF; CDR3 DNA: TGCAGTGCTCCCTCCGGTCCTGAGCAGTTCTTC
V gene: TRBV7-9; clone size: -; J gene: TRBJ2-2; D gene: -; CDR3 protein: CASFLGGSGELFF; CDR3 DNA: TGTGCCAGTTTTCTAGGAGGGTCCGGGGAGCTGTTTTTT
V gene: TRBV19; clone size: few; J gene: TRBJ2-1; D gene: TRBD2; CDR3 protein: CASSPPGLVGNEQFF; CDR3 DNA: TGTGCCAGTAGTCCGCCGGGACTAGTCGGTAATGAGCAGTTCTTC
V gene: TRBV5-4; clone size: -; J gene: TRBJ1-3; D gene: TRBD1; CDR3 protein: CASSGQGAGNTIYF; CDR3 DNA: TGTGCCAGCAGCGGACAGGGAGCTGGAAACACCATATATTTT
V gene: TRBV11-2; clone size: -; J gene: TRBJ2-7; D gene: TRBD1; CDR3 protein: CASSLFKGRGPYEQYF; CDR3 DNA: TGTGCCAGCAGCTTATTCAAGGGCAGGGGGCCCTACGAGCAGTACTTC